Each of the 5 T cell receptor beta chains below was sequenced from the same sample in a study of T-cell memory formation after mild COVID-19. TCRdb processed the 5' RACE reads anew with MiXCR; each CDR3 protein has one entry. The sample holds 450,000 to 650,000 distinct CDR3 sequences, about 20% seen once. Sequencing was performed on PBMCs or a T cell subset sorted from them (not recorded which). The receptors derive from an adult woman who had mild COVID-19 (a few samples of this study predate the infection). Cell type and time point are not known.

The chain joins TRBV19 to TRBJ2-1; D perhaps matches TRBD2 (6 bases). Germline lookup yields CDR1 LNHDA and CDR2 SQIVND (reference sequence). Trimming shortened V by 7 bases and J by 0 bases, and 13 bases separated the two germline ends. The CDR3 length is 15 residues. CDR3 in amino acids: CASNIGRSSYNEQFF. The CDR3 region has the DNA TGTGCCAGTAATATCGGGAGAAGCTCCTACAATGAGCAGTTCTTC.

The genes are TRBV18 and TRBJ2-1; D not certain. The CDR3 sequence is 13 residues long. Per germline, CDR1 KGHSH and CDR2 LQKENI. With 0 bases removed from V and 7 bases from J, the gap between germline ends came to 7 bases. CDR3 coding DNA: TGTGCCAGCTCACCACCATTGAGAAATGAGCAGTTCTTC. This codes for CASSPPLRNEQFF.

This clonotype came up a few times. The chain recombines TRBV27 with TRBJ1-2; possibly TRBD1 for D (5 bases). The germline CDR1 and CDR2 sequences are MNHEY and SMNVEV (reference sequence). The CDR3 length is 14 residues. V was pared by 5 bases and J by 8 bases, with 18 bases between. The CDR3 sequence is CASSRGDYTGGYTF. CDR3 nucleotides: TGTGCCAGCAGTCGGGGGGATTACACAGGCGGCTACACCTTC.

CDR3 nucleotide sequence: TGTGCCAGCAGCCCTGGGACAGGCCTCCCGTACGAGCAGTACTTC. Amino acid sequence: CASSPGTGLPYEQYF. The chain recombines TRBV6-6 with TRBJ2-7; 8 bases line up with TRBD1. Germline assignment: CDR1 MNHNY and CDR2 SVGAGI (reference sequence). The CDR3 totals 15 residues. Trimming cost V 6 bases and J 4 bases; bases outside gene matches: 11.

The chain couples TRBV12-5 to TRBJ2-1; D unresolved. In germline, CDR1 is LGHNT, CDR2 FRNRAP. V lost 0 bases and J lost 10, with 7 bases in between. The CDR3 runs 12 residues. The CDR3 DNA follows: TGTGCTAGTGGTTTGGTACTTGGGGAGCAGTTCTTC. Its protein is CASGLVLGEQFF.